This T cell receptor beta chain stems from a study of a mutant IDH1 vaccine in newly diagnosed glioma. Looking at the study overall: Vaccinations, eight in total, occurred in weeks 1, 3, 5, 7, 11, 15, 19, 23. Patients previously underwent radiotherapy, temozolomide, or both, and most underwent both.

Comments on this clone: The antigen remains undetermined.

V gave up 6 bases and J gave up 15 bases, with 22 bases separating them. Germline CDR1 and CDR2: SGHRS and YFSETQ. The CDR3 is 14 amino acids. Data came from immunoSEQ multiplex PCR; TCRdb stores just in-frame clones and leaves some out. The table includes 49,000 or so clones, just under 80% detected once. Time point: week 5, during vaccination. The content of each vaccine dose was 300 ug of mutant IDH1 20-mer peptide, and topical imiquimod accompanied it. The donors' diagnosis was new WHO grade 3 or 4 astrocytoma that was IDH1-mutant and ATRX-lost. This chain connects TRBV5-1 to TRBJ1-6; D possibly corresponds to TRBD1 (6 bases). The TCR originated in a woman aged 40 to 49 with glioma. The material sequenced was PBMCs, taken from a glioma patient whose treatment included an IDH1 peptide vaccine. CDR3 DNA: TGCGCCAGCAAGGGGGGGACAATGAGGGAACACCTCCACTTT. This sequence encodes CASKGGTMREHLHF.